The sequence of this T cell receptor (beta chain) was determined in a study of long-term antiretroviral therapy in people with HIV. Study results and caveats: For ART adherence, viral resistance and therapy changes, no data were available. ART was followed by higher diversity that remained below transplant donor controls.

At the survey level, the v3.0 immunoSEQ assay was run. Here immunoSEQ multiplex PCR was the method, and the copy in TCRdb shows in-frame clones only, minus some. The top ten clones hold about 14% of a sample with roughly 15,000 clones, 85% to 90% of them seen once. Germline V CDR1 and CDR2: SGHRS, YFSETQ. CDR3 length equals 13 residues. V was shortened by 6 bases and J by 1 base, with 7 bases between the two germline ends. Remarks on this clone: Its matching antigen is unknown.

The clonotype comes from a woman aged 30 to 39 with HIV. The specimen comprised unsorted PBMCs, sampled more than 2.2 years before starting antiretroviral therapy. The chain couples TRBV5-1 to TRBJ2-2; no clear D gene. The CDR3 loop is CASTPGNTGELFF. The CDR3 bases are TGCGCCAGCACGCCAGGGAACACCGGGGAGCTGTTTTTT. The complete variable domain, with remaining parts taken from reference TRBV5-1 and TRBJ2-2, reads KAGVTQTPRYLIKTRGQQVTLSCSPISGHRSVSWYQQTPGQGLQFLFEYFSETQRNKGNFPGRFSGRQFSNSRSEMNVSTLELGDSALYLCASTPGNTGELFFGEGSRLTVL.